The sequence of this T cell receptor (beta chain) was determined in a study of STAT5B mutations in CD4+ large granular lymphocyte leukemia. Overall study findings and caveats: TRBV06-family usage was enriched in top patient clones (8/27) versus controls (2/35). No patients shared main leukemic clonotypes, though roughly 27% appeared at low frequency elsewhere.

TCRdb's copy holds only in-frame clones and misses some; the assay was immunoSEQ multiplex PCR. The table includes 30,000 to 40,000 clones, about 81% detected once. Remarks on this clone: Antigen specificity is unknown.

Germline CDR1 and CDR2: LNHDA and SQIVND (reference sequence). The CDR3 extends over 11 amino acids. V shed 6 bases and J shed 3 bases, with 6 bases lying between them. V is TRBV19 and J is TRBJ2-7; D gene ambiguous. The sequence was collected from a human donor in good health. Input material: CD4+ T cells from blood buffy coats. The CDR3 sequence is CASRGRYEQYF. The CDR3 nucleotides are TGTGCCAGTAGAGGGCGCTACGAGCAGTACTTC. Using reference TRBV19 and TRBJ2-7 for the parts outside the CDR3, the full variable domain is DGGITQSPKYLFRKEGQNVTLSCEQNLNHDAMYWYRQDPGQGLRLIYYSQIVNDFQKGDIAEGYSVSREKKESFPLTVTSAQKNPTAFYLCASRGRYEQYFGPGTRLTVT.